One sample yielded the 7 T cell receptor beta chains listed below, sequenced in a study of OX40 agonist ivuxolimab in advanced cancers. Produced via immunoSEQ multiplex PCR; TCRdb's table is partial and in-frame only. This repertoire shows 50,000 to 65,000 clones, around four fifths found once; its top ten account for about 2%. This sample comprised CD4+ or CD8+ T cells sorted from blood, obtained in a trial of the OX40 agonist ivuxolimab. The receptors shown here come from an adult with an advanced solid tumor such as melanoma, head and neck, liver or kidney cancer.

J is TRBJ1-2 and V is TRBV5-6, with D unclear. The length of the CDR3 is 13 residues. The V gene's germline CDR1 is SGHDT and CDR2 YYEEEE. Trimming shortened V by 5 bases and J by 8 bases, and 16 bases separated the two germline ends. The CDR3 nucleotides read TGTGCCAGCAGTTATTCCGAGACGGAAGGCTACACCTTC. Translation gives CASSYSETEGYTF.

As to this clone: Other nucleotide sequences in the sample specify the same CDR3. The chain has TRBV6-1 and TRBJ1-4; maybe TRBD1 (6 bases). Trimming pared 4 bases from V and 4 bases from J, leaving 10 bases between. Germline V gives CDR1 MNHNS, CDR2 SASEGT. The CDR3 runs to 14 residues. The CDR3 loop reads CASSGTVNNEKLFF. CDR3 nucleotides: TGTGCCAGCAGTGGGACAGTCAATAATGAAAAACTGTTTTTT.

The J gene is TRBJ1-1, the V gene TRBV27; D remains unclear. This CDR3 contains 13 residues. Germline CDR1 is MNHEY and CDR2 is SMNVEV (reference sequence). With 5 bases removed from V and 2 bases from J, the gap between germline ends came to 9 bases. CDR3 sequence: CASSTYGNTEAFF. The CDR3 DNA follows: TGTGCCAGCAGTACTTACGGTAACACTGAAGCTTTCTTT.

This rearrangement joins TRBV27 to TRBJ1-1; possibly TRBD1 for D (5 bases). Trimming took off 10 bases at V and 0 bases at J, with 21 bases between the two ends. The CDR3 loop spans 16 amino acids. The germline V gene encodes CDR1 MNHEY and CDR2 SMNVEV (reference sequence). The CDR3 region has the DNA TGTGCCACCCTTGAAGGGGAATACCCCATGAACACTGAAGCTTTCTTT. This codes for CATLEGEYPMNTEAFF.

The J gene is TRBJ1-2, the V gene TRBV10-3; 9 bases fit TRBD1. Trimming at V came to 3 bases and at J to 5 bases, leaving 7 bases not matched to a gene. Germline V gene sequence: CDR1 ENHRY, CDR2 SYGVKD. This CDR3 is built from 15 residues. This chain's CDR3 is CAISDSGTGSYGYTF. The DNA for the CDR3 is TGTGCCATCAGTGACAGTGGGACAGGGAGTTATGGCTACACCTTC.

V usage is TRBV5-4 and J usage is TRBJ1-1; D gene ambiguous. The CDR3 totals 15 residues. Per germline, CDR1 SGHNT and CDR2 YYREEE (reference sequence). V lost 4 bases and J lost 1, with 14 bases in between. For the CDR3, the DNA is TGTGCCAGCAGCCCGACTGGGAGGAAGAACACTGAAGCTTTCTTT. Amino acid sequence: CASSPTGRKNTEAFF.

This clone was found a few times. This chain links TRBV11-3 with TRBJ1-1; D perhaps matches TRBD1 (5 bases). The CDR3 covers 15 residues. Germline V gene sequence: CDR1 SGHNT, CDR2 YENEEA. The V and J ends lost 5 bases and 2 bases respectively, with 15 bases between them. CDR3 loop: CASSLMGGFNTEAFF. CDR3 bases: TGTGCCAGCAGCCTAATGGGGGGGTTCAACACTGAAGCTTTCTTT. Drawing the rest from reference TRBV11-3 and TRBJ1-1, the complete variable domain is EAGVVQSPRYKIIEKKQPVAFWCNPISGHNTLYWYLQNLGQGPELLIRYENEEAVDDSQLPKDRFSAERLKGVDSTLKIQPAELGDSAVYLCASSLMGGFNTEAFFGQGTRLTVV.